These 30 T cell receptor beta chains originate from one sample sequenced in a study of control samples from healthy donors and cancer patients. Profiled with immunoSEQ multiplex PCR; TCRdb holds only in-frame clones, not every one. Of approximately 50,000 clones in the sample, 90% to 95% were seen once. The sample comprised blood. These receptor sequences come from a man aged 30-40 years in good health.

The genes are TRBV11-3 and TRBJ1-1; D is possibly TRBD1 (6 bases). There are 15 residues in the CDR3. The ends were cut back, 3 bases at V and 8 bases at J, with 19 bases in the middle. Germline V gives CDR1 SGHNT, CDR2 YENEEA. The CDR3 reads CASSFRGAQAEEAFF. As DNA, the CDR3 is TGTGCCAGCAGCTTTCGGGGGGCGCAAGCCGAGGAAGCTTTCTTT.

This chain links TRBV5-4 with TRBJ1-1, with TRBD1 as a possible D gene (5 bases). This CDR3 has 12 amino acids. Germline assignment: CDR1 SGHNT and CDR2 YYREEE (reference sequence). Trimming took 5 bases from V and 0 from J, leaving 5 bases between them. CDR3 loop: CASRGVNTEAFF. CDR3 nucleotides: TGTGCCAGCAGAGGGGTGAACACTGAAGCTTTCTTT.

The CDR3 loop reads CASSFSGMNTEAFF. The CDR3 bases are TGCGCCAGCAGCTTTTCAGGTATGAACACTGAAGCTTTCTTT. The chain has TRBV5-1 and TRBJ1-1, with D unclear. Between the trimmed V and J ends, which lost 2 bases and 0 bases, there was a span of 8 bases. Germline CDR1 reads SGHRS; CDR2 reads YFSETQ. The CDR3 sequence is 14 residues long. Supplemented by reference TRBV5-1 and TRBJ1-1, the full variable domain reads KAGVTQTPRYLIKTRGQQVTLSCSPISGHRSVSWYQQTPGQGLQFLFEYFSETQRNKGNFPGRFSGRQFSNSRSEMNVSTLELGDSALYLCASSFSGMNTEAFFGQGTRLTVV.

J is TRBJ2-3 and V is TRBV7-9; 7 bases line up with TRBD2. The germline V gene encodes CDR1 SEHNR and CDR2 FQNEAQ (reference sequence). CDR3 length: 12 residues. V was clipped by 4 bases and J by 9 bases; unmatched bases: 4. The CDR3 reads CASSWDYSTQYF. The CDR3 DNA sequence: TGTGCCAGCAGCTGGGACTATTCAACGCAGTATTTT. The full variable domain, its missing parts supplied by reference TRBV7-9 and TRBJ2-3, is DTGVSQNPRHKITKRGQNVTFRCDPISEHNRLYWYRQTLGQGPEFLTYFQNEAQLEKSRLLSDRFSAERPKGSFSTLEIQRTEQGDSAMYLCASSWDYSTQYFGPGTRLTVL.

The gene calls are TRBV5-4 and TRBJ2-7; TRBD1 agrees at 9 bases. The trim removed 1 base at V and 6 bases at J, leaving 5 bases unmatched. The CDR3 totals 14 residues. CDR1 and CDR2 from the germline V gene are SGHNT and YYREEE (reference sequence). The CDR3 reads CASSLHGTGSEQYF. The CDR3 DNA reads TGTGCCAGCAGCTTGCACGGGACAGGGAGCGAGCAGTACTTC.

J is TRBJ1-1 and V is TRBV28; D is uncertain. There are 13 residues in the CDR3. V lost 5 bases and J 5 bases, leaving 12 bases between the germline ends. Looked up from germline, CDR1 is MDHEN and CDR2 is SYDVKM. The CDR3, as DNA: TGTGCCAGCAGTCTGAAGTCGTGGACTGAAGCTTTCTTT. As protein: CASSLKSWTEAFF. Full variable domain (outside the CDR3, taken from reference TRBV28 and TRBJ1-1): DVKVTQSSRYLVKRTGEKVFLECVQDMDHENMFWYRQDPGLGLRLIYFSYDVKMKEKGDIPEGYSVSREKKERFSLILESASTNQTSMYLCASSLKSWTEAFFGQGTRLTVV.

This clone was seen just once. CDR3: CAWGDRQALANEKLFF. The CDR3 DNA sequence: TGTGCCTGGGGGGACAGACAAGCGCTAGCTAATGAAAAACTGTTTTTT. This chain connects TRBV30 to TRBJ1-4; 7 bases line up with TRBD1. Germline V CDR1 and CDR2: GTSNPN, SVGIG (reference sequence). This CDR3 contains 16 residues. With 5 bases clipped from V and 3 bases from J, the junction kept 12 bases outside the gene matches.

Here the CDR3 reads CAWSVREGRPYSNQPQHF. For the CDR3, the DNA is TGTGCCTGGAGTGTCAGGGAGGGTAGGCCTTATAGCAATCAGCCCCAGCATTTT. The chain combines TRBV30 with TRBJ1-5, with a weak D call TRBD1 (5 bases). The CDR3 loop spans 18 amino acids. Germline V gene sequence: CDR1 GTSNPN, CDR2 SVGIG (reference sequence). Trimming left V 0 bases short and J 0 bases short, with 18 bases between.

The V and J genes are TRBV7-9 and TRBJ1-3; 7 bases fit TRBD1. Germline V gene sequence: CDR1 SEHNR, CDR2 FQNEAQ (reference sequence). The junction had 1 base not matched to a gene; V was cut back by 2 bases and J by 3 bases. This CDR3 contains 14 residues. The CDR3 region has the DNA TGTGCCAGCAGCTTATGGACAGGTGGAAACACCATATATTTT. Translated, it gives CASSLWTGGNTIYF.

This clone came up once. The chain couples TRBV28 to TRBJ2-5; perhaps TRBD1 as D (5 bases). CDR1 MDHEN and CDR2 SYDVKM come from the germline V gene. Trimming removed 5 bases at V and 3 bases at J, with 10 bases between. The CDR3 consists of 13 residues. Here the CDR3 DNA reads TGTGCCAGCAGTGCCCAAGGGGAAGAGACCCAGTACTTC. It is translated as CASSAQGEETQYF.

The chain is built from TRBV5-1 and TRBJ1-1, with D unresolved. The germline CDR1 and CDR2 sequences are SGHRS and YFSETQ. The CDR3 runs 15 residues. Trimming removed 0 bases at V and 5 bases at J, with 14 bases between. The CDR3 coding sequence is TGCGCCAGCAGCTTGGTCTCTTCCTCGGAGACTGAAGCTTTCTTT. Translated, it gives CASSLVSSSETEAFF.

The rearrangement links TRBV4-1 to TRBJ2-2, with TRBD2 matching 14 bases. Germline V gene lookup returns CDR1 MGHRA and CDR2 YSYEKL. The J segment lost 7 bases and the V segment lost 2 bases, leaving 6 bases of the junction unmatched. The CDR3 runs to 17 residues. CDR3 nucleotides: TGCGCCAGCAGCCAATCTCCTGGACTAGCGGGAGGCGGGGAGCTGTTTTTT. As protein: CASSQSPGLAGGGELFF.

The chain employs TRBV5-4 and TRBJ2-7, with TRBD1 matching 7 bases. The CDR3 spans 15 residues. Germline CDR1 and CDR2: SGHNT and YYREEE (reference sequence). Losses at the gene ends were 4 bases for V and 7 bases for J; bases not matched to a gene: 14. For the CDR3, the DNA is TGTGCCAGCAGCCCTACTGAAAGGGGGCTTCGGGAGCAGTACTTC. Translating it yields CASSPTERGLREQYF.

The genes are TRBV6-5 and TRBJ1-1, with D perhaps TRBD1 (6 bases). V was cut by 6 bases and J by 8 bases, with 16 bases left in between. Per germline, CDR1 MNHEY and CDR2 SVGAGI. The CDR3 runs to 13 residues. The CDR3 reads CASRTGEAAEAFF. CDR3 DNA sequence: TGTGCCAGCAGGACAGGCGAGGCAGCAGAAGCTTTCTTT.

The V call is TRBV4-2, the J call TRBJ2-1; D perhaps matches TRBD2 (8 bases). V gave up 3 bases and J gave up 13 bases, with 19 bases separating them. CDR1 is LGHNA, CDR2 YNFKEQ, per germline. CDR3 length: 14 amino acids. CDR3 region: CASSHPRGAGGQFF. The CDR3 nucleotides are TGTGCCAGCAGCCACCCCAGGGGGGCGGGAGGACAGTTCTTC.

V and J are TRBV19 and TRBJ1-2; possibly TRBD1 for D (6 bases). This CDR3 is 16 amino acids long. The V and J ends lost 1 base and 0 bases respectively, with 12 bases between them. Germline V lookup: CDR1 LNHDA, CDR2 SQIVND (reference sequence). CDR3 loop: CASSIAPRQANYGYTF. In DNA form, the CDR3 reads TGTGCCAGTAGTATAGCCCCCCGACAGGCTAACTATGGCTACACCTTC.

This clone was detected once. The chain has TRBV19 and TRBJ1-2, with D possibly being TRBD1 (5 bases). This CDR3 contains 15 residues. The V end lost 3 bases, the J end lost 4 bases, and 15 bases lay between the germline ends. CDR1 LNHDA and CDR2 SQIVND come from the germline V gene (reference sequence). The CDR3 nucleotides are TGTGCCAGTAGTATTACGGCAGGGTTCACCTATGGCTACACCTTC. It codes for CASSITAGFTYGYTF.

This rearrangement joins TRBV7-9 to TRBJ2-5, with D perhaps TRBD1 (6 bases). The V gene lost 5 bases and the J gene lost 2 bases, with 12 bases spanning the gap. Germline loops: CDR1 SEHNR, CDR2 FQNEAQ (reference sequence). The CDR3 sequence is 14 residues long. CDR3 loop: CASSPRQEQETQYF. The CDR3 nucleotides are TGTGCCAGCAGCCCGAGACAGGAGCAAGAGACCCAGTACTTC.

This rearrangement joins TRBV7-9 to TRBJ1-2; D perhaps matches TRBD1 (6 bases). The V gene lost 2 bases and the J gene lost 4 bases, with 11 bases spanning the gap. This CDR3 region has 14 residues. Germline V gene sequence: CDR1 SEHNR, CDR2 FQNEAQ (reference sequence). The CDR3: CASSLQGSTYGYTF. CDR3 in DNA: TGTGCCAGCAGCTTACAGGGGTCGACCTATGGCTACACCTTC. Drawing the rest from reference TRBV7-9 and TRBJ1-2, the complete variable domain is DTGVSQNPRHKITKRGQNVTFRCDPISEHNRLYWYRQTLGQGPEFLTYFQNEAQLEKSRLLSDRFSAERPKGSFSTLEIQRTEQGDSAMYLCASSLQGSTYGYTFGSGTRLTVV.

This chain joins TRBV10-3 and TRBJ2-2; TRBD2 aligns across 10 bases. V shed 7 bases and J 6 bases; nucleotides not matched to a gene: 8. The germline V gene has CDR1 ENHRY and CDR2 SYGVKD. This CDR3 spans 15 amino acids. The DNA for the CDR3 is TGTGCCATCAAAAGGTCTAGCGGGAGTGCCGGGGAGCTGTTTTTT. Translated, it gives CAIKRSSGSAGELFF.

Here the CDR3 DNA reads TGTGCCAGCAGCTCCGGGGCCCAGGGGGCCACAGATACGCAGTATTTT. Residues: CASSSGAQGATDTQYF. The J gene is TRBJ2-3, the V gene TRBV7-3, with TRBD1 matching over 8 bases. This CDR3 comprises 16 residues. Per germline, CDR1 SGHTA and CDR2 FQGTGA. The V segment lost 4 bases and the J segment 2 bases; nucleotides outside the gene matches: 8.

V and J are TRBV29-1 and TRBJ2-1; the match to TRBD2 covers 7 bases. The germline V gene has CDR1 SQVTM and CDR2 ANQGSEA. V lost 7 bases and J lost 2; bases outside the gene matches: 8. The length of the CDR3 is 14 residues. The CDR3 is CSGKTSFTYNEQFF. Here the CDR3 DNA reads TGCAGCGGGAAGACTAGCTTCACCTACAATGAGCAGTTCTTC.

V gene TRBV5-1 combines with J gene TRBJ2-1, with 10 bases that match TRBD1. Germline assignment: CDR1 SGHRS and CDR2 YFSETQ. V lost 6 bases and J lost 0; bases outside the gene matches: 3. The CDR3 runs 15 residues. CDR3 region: CASKDRGDSYNEQFF. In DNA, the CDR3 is TGCGCCAGCAAGGACAGGGGGGACTCCTACAATGAGCAGTTCTTC.

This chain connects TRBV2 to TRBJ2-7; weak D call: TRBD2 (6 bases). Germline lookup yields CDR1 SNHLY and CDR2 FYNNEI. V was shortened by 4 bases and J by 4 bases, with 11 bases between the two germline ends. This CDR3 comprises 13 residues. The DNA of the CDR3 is TGTGCCAGCAGTGGGGCTAGCGAGTACGAGCAGTACTTC. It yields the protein CASSGASEYEQYF.

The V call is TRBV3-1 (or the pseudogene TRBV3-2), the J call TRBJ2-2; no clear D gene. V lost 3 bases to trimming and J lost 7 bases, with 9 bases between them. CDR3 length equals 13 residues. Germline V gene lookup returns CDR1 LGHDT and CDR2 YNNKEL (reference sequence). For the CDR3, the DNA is TGTGCCAGCAGCCAGACTGTAAACGGGGAGCTGTTTTTT. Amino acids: CASSQTVNGELFF.

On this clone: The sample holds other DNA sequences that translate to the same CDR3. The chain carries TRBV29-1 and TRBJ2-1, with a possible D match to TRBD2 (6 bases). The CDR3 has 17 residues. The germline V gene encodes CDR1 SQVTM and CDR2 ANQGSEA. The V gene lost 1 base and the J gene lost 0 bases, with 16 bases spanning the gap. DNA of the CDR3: TGCAGCGTTGAAGGTGGGGGTCCGCGGGACTCCTACAATGAGCAGTTCTTC. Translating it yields CSVEGGGPRDSYNEQFF.

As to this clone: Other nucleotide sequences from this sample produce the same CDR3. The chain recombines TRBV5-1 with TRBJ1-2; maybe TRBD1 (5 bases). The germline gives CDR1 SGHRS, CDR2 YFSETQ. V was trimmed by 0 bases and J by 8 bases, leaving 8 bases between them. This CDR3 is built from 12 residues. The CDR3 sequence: CASSLGGEGYTF. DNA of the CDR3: TGCGCCAGCAGCTTGGGGGGGGAGGGCTACACCTTC. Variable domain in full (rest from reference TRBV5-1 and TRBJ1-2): KAGVTQTPRYLIKTRGQQVTLSCSPISGHRSVSWYQQTPGQGLQFLFEYFSETQRNKGNFPGRFSGRQFSNSRSEMNVSTLELGDSALYLCASSLGGEGYTFGSGTRLTVV.

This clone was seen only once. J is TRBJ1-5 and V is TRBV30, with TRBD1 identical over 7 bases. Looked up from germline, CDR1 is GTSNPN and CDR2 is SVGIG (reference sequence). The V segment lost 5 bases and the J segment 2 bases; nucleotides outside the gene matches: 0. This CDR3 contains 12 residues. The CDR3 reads CAWGTGNQPQHF. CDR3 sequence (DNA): TGTGCCTGGGGGACAGGCAATCAGCCCCAGCATTTT.

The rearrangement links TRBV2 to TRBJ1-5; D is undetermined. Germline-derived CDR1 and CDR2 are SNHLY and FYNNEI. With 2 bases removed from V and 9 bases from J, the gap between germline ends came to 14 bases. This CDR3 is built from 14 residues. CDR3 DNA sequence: TGTGCCAGCAGTGAACCCGGGCCCCGGGCGCCCCAGCATTTT. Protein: CASSEPGPRAPQHF.

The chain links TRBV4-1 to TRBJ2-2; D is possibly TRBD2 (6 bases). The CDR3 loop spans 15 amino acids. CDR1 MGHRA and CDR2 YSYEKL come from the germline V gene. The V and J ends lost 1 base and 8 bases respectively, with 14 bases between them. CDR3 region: CASSQATSSGGELFF. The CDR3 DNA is TGCGCCAGCAGCCAAGCCACTAGCTCGGGAGGGGAGCTGTTTTTT.